This TCR beta chain was sequenced for a study of OX40 agonist ivuxolimab in advanced cancers. The data were produced by immunoSEQ multiplex PCR, yet TCRdb's version contains in-frame clones alone and is incomplete. The profile shows tens of thousands of clones, roughly 85% of them singletons. Trimming cost V 6 bases and J 5 bases; bases outside gene matches: 2. CDR1 MNHEY and CDR2 SVGAGI come from the germline V gene. This CDR3 comprises 13 residues. The specimen comprised CD4+ or CD8+ T cells sorted from blood, sampled in a trial of the OX40 agonist ivuxolimab. The clonotype was recovered from an adult with an advanced solid tumor such as melanoma, head and neck, liver or kidney cancer. The genes are TRBV6-5 and TRBJ2-4; 9 bases are a match to TRBD1. CDR3 region: CASRDRGQNIQYF. The CDR3 DNA reads TGTGCCAGCAGGGACAGGGGCCAAAACATTCAGTACTTC.